The clone carrying this TCR beta chain appeared many times. Antigen specificity is unknown. The data were obtained in a study of early T cells in non-severe SARS-CoV-2 infection. The wider study: Bulk RNA from unsorted whole blood was sequenced; chains were unpaired.

Findings and caveats of the study: Anti-spike CD8 responses were favored by VDJdb matching, which missed private and CD4 specificities.

Attachment of unique molecular identifiers was made to individual cDNA molecules. Via MiXCR, TCRdb re-called the 5' RACE reads, giving one row per CDR3 protein. The profile shows approximately 27,000 distinct CDR3 sequences, 8.5% to 10% of them singletons. From germline, CDR1 is SGHVS and CDR2 FQNEAQ. V was trimmed by 1 base and J by 5 bases, leaving 12 bases between them. CDR3 length equals 14 residues. J is TRBJ2-7 and V is TRBV7-8; perhaps TRBD1 as D (6 bases). The clonotype comes from an adult who was a healthcare worker with PCR-confirmed SARS-CoV-2 infection or an uninfected control (not recorded which). Sequencing was carried out using whole blood. The CDR3 nucleotides read TGTGCCAGCAGCTTAGACAGGGTTTTTGACGAGCAGTACTTC. Protein sequence: CASSLDRVFDEQYF.